The source of this T cell receptor (beta chain) is a study of Graves' ophthalmopathy and Graves' hyperthyroidism. Background on the study: Before any treatment, peripheral blood was taken at the initial diagnosis.

The CDR3 extends over 18 amino acids. The germline CDR1 and CDR2 sequences are SGHAT and FQNNGV. This clonotype has a handful of counts. One end of the junction does not line up with germline, which may come from a read error. The PBMCs had their origin in around 10 ml of fresh peripheral blood. Using RNA transcripts, the TCR beta CDR3 regions were amplified. HTBI-primed first-round RT-PCR preceded second-round multiplex PCR. In TCRdb, the multiplex PCR reads were re-called with MiXCR into one record per CDR3 protein. The data hold a few hundred thousand distinct CDR3 sequences, with about 18% observed a single time.

Sequenced: peripheral blood. V gene TRBV11-2 combines with J gene TRBJ2-4; D call uncertain. The receptor was derived from an adult woman with stable Graves' hyperthyroidism. CDR3 bases: TGTGCCAGCAGCTCCGCCCCCACACCAACACCGGAGACGGGCATTAAGTACTTC. Amino acids: CASSSAPTPTPETGIKYF.